Presented here are 23 T cell receptor beta chains from one specimen sequenced in a study of cytomegalovirus exposure and HLA in healthy donors. PCR primers comprised 60 Vbeta and 13 Jbeta primers. The repertoire was sequenced with immunoSEQ multiplex PCR; TCRdb's copy has only in-frame clones and lacks some. Of some 150,000 clones listed, approximately 80% are singletons. Material: PBMCs. These receptors came from a woman between 45 and 60 years old in good health and CMV-seronegative.

The rearrangement joins TRBV7-9 to TRBJ1-1, with D tentatively TRBD1 (6 bases). This CDR3 is built from 15 residues. CDR1 is SEHNR, CDR2 FQNEAQ, per germline (reference sequence). The V gene lost 5 bases and the J gene lost 8 bases, with 21 bases spanning the gap. In DNA form, the CDR3 reads TGTGCCAGCAGCCCAGGGACAACCCAGGACAGCGAAGCTTTCTTT. It translates to CASSPGTTQDSEAFF.

V and J are TRBV2 and TRBJ1-1; TRBD1 might be the D (6 bases). The ends were cut back, 5 bases at V and 4 bases at J, with 11 bases in the middle. From germline, CDR1 is SNHLY and CDR2 FYNNEI. The CDR3 contains 13 residues. This CDR3 is CASSYRDGTEAFF. The CDR3, as DNA: TGTGCCAGCAGTTACAGGGATGGCACTGAAGCTTTCTTT.

The chain recombines TRBV4-3 with TRBJ2-1; the D is unclear. Deletions cut 0 bases from V and 6 bases from J, with 9 bases between. Germline loops: CDR1 LGHNA, CDR2 YSLEER. The CDR3 consists of 14 residues. CDR3 sequence reads: CASSQDMWSNEQFF. The DNA for the CDR3 is TGCGCCAGCAGCCAAGATATGTGGAGCAATGAGCAGTTCTTC.

This clone was recorded only once. V is TRBV5-1 and J is TRBJ1-2; 10 bases agree with TRBD1. Per germline, CDR1 SGHRS and CDR2 YFSETQ. The CDR3 is 18 residues long. V lost 4 bases, J lost 3 bases, and 15 bases stayed unmatched. The CDR3 reads CASSPASGTGAKDYGYTF. CDR3 DNA: TGCGCCAGCAGCCCGGCATCCGGGACAGGGGCGAAGGACTATGGCTACACCTTC.

V and J are TRBV9 and TRBJ1-4; 7 nucleotides line up with TRBD1. The CDR3 runs 15 residues. Germline V gene lookup returns CDR1 SGDLS and CDR2 YYNGEE. Unmatched junction bases numbered 8, after V lost 1 base and J lost 8 bases. This CDR3 is CASSVTGTAWEKLFF. The CDR3 bases are TGTGCCAGCAGCGTAACCGGGACAGCTTGGGAAAAACTGTTTTTT.

The rearrangement links TRBV7-9 to TRBJ2-7; tentatively, D is TRBD2 (7 bases). The germline V and J ends were trimmed by 5 bases and 1 base, with 15 bases remaining between them. Germline loops: CDR1 SEHNR, CDR2 FQNEAQ (reference sequence). The CDR3 contains 15 residues. The CDR3 region is CASSEGGGLSYEQYF. CDR3 coding DNA: TGTGCCAGCAGCGAGGGGGGGGGCCTATCCTACGAGCAGTACTTC.

The chain combines TRBV5-1 with TRBJ1-5, with a possible D match to TRBD1 (6 bases). The CDR3 consists of 14 residues. The ends were cut back, 7 bases at V and 2 bases at J, with 13 bases in the middle. The germline CDR1 and CDR2 sequences are SGHRS and YFSETQ. The CDR3 loop reads CASQQGPGNQPQHF. In DNA, the CDR3 is TGCGCCAGCCAGCAGGGGCCGGGCAATCAGCCCCAGCATTTT.

The rearrangement links TRBV11-3 to TRBJ1-1, with 7 positions matching TRBD1. From germline, CDR1 is SGHNT and CDR2 YENEEA. After removal of 1 base from V and 3 bases from J, the junction contained 5 bases not matched to a gene. This CDR3 spans 15 amino acids. DNA of the CDR3: TGTGCCAGCAGCTTAGGCCGACAGGGACACACTGAAGCTTTCTTT. Its protein product is CASSLGRQGHTEAFF.

The chain uses TRBV7-8 and TRBJ2-5, with 12 bases that match TRBD2. V lost 5 bases to trimming and J lost 2 bases; unmatched junction nucleotides: 9. Looked up from germline, CDR1 is SGHVS and CDR2 is FQNEAQ. The CDR3 totals 17 residues. This chain's CDR3 is CASSAKRLAGVQETQYF. As DNA, the CDR3 is TGTGCCAGCAGCGCCAAACGACTAGCGGGGGTACAAGAGACCCAGTACTTC.

This clone was observed a handful of times. The rearrangement joins TRBV29-1 to TRBJ1-2; D is perhaps TRBD1 (6 bases). The CDR3 loop spans 14 amino acids. Germline-derived CDR1 and CDR2 are SQVTM and ANQGSEA. The germline V and J ends were trimmed by 3 bases and 5 bases, with 16 bases remaining between them. The DNA for the CDR3 is TGCAGCGTTGATAGGGCAGGGGCCGATTATGGCTACACCTTC. Its translation: CSVDRAGADYGYTF.

This chain connects TRBV5-3 to TRBJ1-2; D unresolved. TRBV5-3 is known as an ORF, though its function is uncertain. This CDR3 contains 11 residues. CDR3 amino acids: CGDGQNYGYTF. The CDR3 bases are TGTGGCGATGGGCAGAACTATGGCTACACCTTC.

The chain uses TRBV7-2 and TRBJ2-3; D might be TRBD2 (5 bases). CDR3 size: 13 residues. The V gene lost 3 bases and the J gene lost 3 bases, with 7 bases spanning the gap. Germline lookup yields CDR1 SGHTA and CDR2 FQGNSA. DNA for the CDR3: TGTGCCAGCAGCTTCGGGGTAACAGATACGCAGTATTTT. As protein: CASSFGVTDTQYF.

As concerns this clone: Since the CDR3 does not end with the conserved phenylalanine or tryptophan, this likely comes from a read error. The DNA is left out, because the CDR3 cannot be placed on it with certainty; the CDR3 is given as TCRdb lists it. V gene TRBV6-6 combines with J gene TRBJ1-1. From its first to its last residue, the CDR3 has 13 amino acids. Germline lookup yields CDR1 MNHNY and CDR2 SVGAGI (reference sequence). CDR3 sequence reads: CASRPPRSGGPSI.

V usage is TRBV5-1 and J usage is TRBJ2-7, with a weak D call TRBD1 (5 bases). The CDR3 has 16 residues. From germline, CDR1 is SGHRS and CDR2 YFSETQ. The V end was cut by 1 base, the J end by 2 bases, with 16 bases between. In nucleotides, the CDR3 is TGCGCCAGCAGCTTGAACCCGGCCCAGGGCGCCTACGAGCAGTACTTC. Encoded protein: CASSLNPAQGAYEQYF.

V and J are TRBV19 and TRBJ1-2; 8 bases are a match to TRBD1. CDR1 LNHDA and CDR2 SQIVND come from the germline V gene (reference sequence). Trimming took 4 bases from V and 7 from J; bases not matched to a gene: 11. The CDR3 extends over 15 amino acids. The CDR3 spells CASSTMGQVESGYTF. The CDR3 DNA sequence: TGTGCCAGTAGTACAATGGGACAGGTGGAAAGTGGCTACACCTTC.

This clone was observed a few times. V usage is TRBV11-3 and J usage is TRBJ2-7; 8 nucleotides agree with TRBD1. This CDR3 comprises 14 residues. The trim removed 3 bases at V and 6 bases at J, leaving 7 bases unmatched. Germline V CDR1 and CDR2: SGHNT, YENEEA. Here the CDR3 reads CASSFTGTGSEQYF. Here the CDR3 DNA reads TGTGCCAGCAGCTTCACCGGGACAGGTAGCGAGCAGTACTTC.

This rearrangement joins TRBV10-3 to TRBJ2-5; 8 positions match TRBD2. Germline CDR1 ENHRY, CDR2 SYGVKD. This CDR3 has 16 residues. V lost 2 bases, J lost 4 bases, and 9 bases stayed unmatched. The chain's CDR3 is CAISEPFRGGGETQYF. The CDR3 bases are TGTGCCATCAGTGAGCCCTTCCGGGGGGGCGGAGAGACCCAGTACTTC.

The rearrangement links TRBV5-4 to TRBJ1-6; D ambiguous. The germline gives CDR1 SGHNT, CDR2 YYREEE (reference sequence). Trimming stripped 3 bases from V and 7 bases from J, with 14 bases between. The CDR3 contains 15 residues. Here the CDR3 reads CASSSGRFGNSPLHF. The CDR3 DNA follows: TGTGCCAGCAGCTCGGGGAGGTTTGGCAATTCACCCCTCCACTTT. Supplemented by reference TRBV5-4 and TRBJ1-6, the full variable domain reads ETGVTQSPTHLIKTRGQQVTLRCSSQSGHNTVSWYQQALGQGPQFIFQYYREEENGRGNFPPRFSGLQFPNYSSELNVNALELDDSALYLCASSSGRFGNSPLHFGNGTRLTVT.

The rearrangement uses TRBV4-2 and TRBJ1-4, with a weak D call TRBD1 (5 bases). The CDR3 contains 19 residues. The germline V gene encodes CDR1 LGHNA and CDR2 YNFKEQ. The germline V and J ends were trimmed by 4 bases and 2 bases, with 23 bases remaining between them. The CDR3 region is CASSRVYKRIGATNEKLFF. In nucleotides, the CDR3 is TGTGCCAGCAGCCGGGTGTATAAGAGGATAGGGGCCACTAATGAAAAACTGTTTTTT.

In regard to this clone: An end of the junction differs from the germline gene, which may be a read error. Distinct nucleotide sequences in the sample also encode this CDR3. This chain links TRBV25-1 with TRBJ2-5; the match to TRBD2 covers 9 bases. The CDR3 extends over 14 amino acids. CDR1 and CDR2 from the germline V gene are MGHDK and SYGVNS. The CDR3 DNA reads as TGCGCCAGCAGTGAGACTAGCGGCCAAGAGACCCAGTACTTC. It yields the protein CASSETSGQETQYF.

This chain connects TRBV7-9 to TRBJ2-1, with 12 bases fitting TRBD2. This CDR3 has 15 amino acids. Germline loops: CDR1 SEHNR, CDR2 FQNEAQ (reference sequence). J was trimmed by 8 bases and V by 3 bases; bases with no gene match: 5. The DNA for the CDR3 is TGTGCCAGCAGCTTCACTAGCGGGGGGCCGGATGAGCAGTTCTTC. Protein: CASSFTSGGPDEQFF.

The CDR3 bases are TGTGCCAGCTCACCGGTAGGGGGAGATTACGAGCAGTACTTC. The encoded protein is CASSPVGGDYEQYF. The genes are TRBV18 and TRBJ2-7; weak D call: TRBD1 (6 bases). The V gene's germline CDR1 is KGHSH and CDR2 LQKENI. V was clipped by 3 bases and J by 4 bases, with 13 bases between them. The CDR3 is 14 residues long.

The V and J genes are TRBV2 and TRBJ1-2; 7 nucleotides match TRBD1. The ends lost 5 bases at V and 0 bases at J; junction bases unmatched: 6. From germline, CDR1 is SNHLY and CDR2 FYNNEI. CDR3 size: 15 residues. In nucleotides, the CDR3 is TGTGCCAGCAGTCCGGGGACAGCTTCTAACTATGGCTACACCTTC. Translated: CASSPGTASNYGYTF.